This paragraph covers one T cell receptor (beta chain) sequence. Its antigen is not known. The sample comes from a study of identical twins. A universal primer site came from template switching; cDNA carried unique molecular identifiers. One entry per CDR3 protein, called by TCRdb with MiXCR from the 5' RACE reads. The sample includes 400,000 or so distinct CDR3 sequences, approximately 10% of them seen just once. Study-level points and caveats: Among beta out-of-frame sequences, excess sharing between twins appeared weaker. High-abundance cord blood beta clonotypes had fewer insertions; memory repertoires showed none.

This CDR3 has 11 amino acids. With 9 bases removed from V and 8 bases from J, the gap between germline ends came to 11 bases. This chain uses TRBV12-3 or TRBV12-4 with TRBJ2-1; perhaps TRBD2 as D (5 bases). The sample taken for sequencing was naive T cells sorted from blood. This clonotype was sampled from a woman in her fifties or sixties in good health. The CDR3 region is CARTWEYEQFF. In nucleotides, the CDR3 is TGTGCCAGGACGTGGGAGTATGAGCAGTTCTTC.